These T cell receptor beta chains were read from a single sample in a study of T-cell memory formation after mild COVID-19. TCRdb fed the 5' RACE reads into MiXCR, producing one record per CDR3 protein. This table has around 100,000 distinct CDR3 sequences, 20% to 25% appearing once. The material sequenced was PBMCs or a T cell subset sorted from them (not recorded which). The receptor source for this set is a young man who had mild COVID-19 (a few samples of this study predate the infection). Cell type and time point are not known. Both conserved end residues are part of each CDR3. The D gene is left open where the match is weak. Size values are once, few and many counts, or a class for expanded clones, and some rows have none.

v_call	clone_size	j_call	d_call	cdr3_aa	cdr3_nt
TRBV6-2/TRBV6-3	NA	TRBJ1-2	NA	CASSPRLVVLQIKPGYTF	TGTGCCAGCAGTCCTCGATTGGTGGTTCTCCAGATAAAACCGGGCTACACCTTC
TRBV7-9	few	TRBJ2-5	NA	CASSLLEYQETQYF	TGTGCCAGCAGCTTATTGGAGTACCAAGAGACCCAGTACTTC
TRBV29-1	NA	TRBJ2-1	NA	CSVRQGNEQFF	TGCAGCGTTCGGCAGGGAAATGAGCAGTTCTTC
TRBV7-9	NA	TRBJ2-4	TRBD1	CASSSGQGEIGIQYF	TGTGCCAGCAGCTCGGGACAGGGAGAAATCGGCATTCAGTACTTC
TRBV2	few	TRBJ1-6	TRBD1	CASREGGQGLTPLHF	TGTGCCAGCAGAGAGGGGGGACAGGGGCTGACACCCCTCCACTTT
TRBV5-5	NA	TRBJ2-3	NA	CASSLRWGSTDTQYF	TGTGCCAGCAGCTTGAGATGGGGGAGCACAGATACGCAGTATTTT
TRBV5-1	few	TRBJ2-5	TRBD2	CASTSGGFQETQYF	TGCGCCAGCACCTCGGGGGGGTTCCAAGAGACCCAGTACTTC
TRBV27	NA	TRBJ2-3	NA	CASSLSDTADTQYF	TGTGCCAGCAGTTTATCCGACACGGCAGATACGCAGTATTTT
TRBV4-3	few	TRBJ1-1	NA	CASSQIRGSTEAFF	TGCGCCAGCAGCCAGATAAGGGGGAGCACTGAAGCTTTCTTT
TRBV6-2/TRBV6-3	few	TRBJ2-6	NA	CASSYSTMRVSGANVLTF	TGTGCCAGCAGTTACTCGACGATGAGGGTCTCTGGGGCCAACGTCCTGACTTTC
TRBV2	few	TRBJ2-3	TRBD2	CASNGRSSGANTQYF	TGTGCCAGCAACGGAAGATCTAGCGGGGCAAATACGCAGTATTTT
TRBV6-2/TRBV6-3	few	TRBJ2-7	TRBD1	CASSSGQGVSYEQYF	TGTGCCAGCAGTTCCGGACAGGGGGTCTCCTACGAGCAGTACTTC
TRBV6-5	few	TRBJ1-2	NA	CASSILGSSSYGYTF	TGTGCCAGCAGCATACTAGGCAGTTCGAGCTATGGCTACACCTTC
TRBV5-1	NA	TRBJ1-5	NA	CASSLDEGGQPQHF	TGCGCCAGCAGCTTGGACGAAGGGGGGCAGCCCCAGCATTTT
TRBV20-1	NA	TRBJ1-2	NA	CSAKPWEGYTF	TGCAGTGCTAAACCTTGGGAGGGCTACACCTTC
TRBV6-6	NA	TRBJ1-1	NA	CASSYSRGTNTEAFF	TGTGCCAGCAGTTACTCGAGAGGTACGAACACTGAAGCTTTCTTT
TRBV29-1	few	TRBJ1-3	NA	CSVIGGDSGNTIYF	TGCAGCGTTATTGGGGGCGACTCTGGAAACACCATATATTTT
TRBV29-1	NA	TRBJ2-3	NA	CSCLGADTQYF	TGCAGCTGCTTAGGGGCAGATACGCAGTATTTT
TRBV7-2	NA	TRBJ2-3	NA	CASSSVDLRTDTQYF	TGTGCCAGCAGCTCGGTCGATCTGCGCACAGATACGCAGTATTTT
TRBV5-1	NA	TRBJ1-1	NA	CASSSSMGGTEAFF	TGCGCCAGCAGCTCGTCTATGGGGGGGACTGAAGCTTTCTTT
TRBV30	once	TRBJ2-7	NA	CAWSAGYEQYF	TGTGCCTGGAGTGCAGGATACGAGCAGTACTTC
TRBV6-5	NA	TRBJ2-1	TRBD1	CASSYYLDRNNEQFF	TGTGCCAGCAGTTACTATCTGGACAGGAACAATGAGCAGTTCTTC
TRBV4-1	once	TRBJ2-7	NA	CASSQAAGNYEQYF	TGCGCCAGCAGCCAAGCTGCAGGGAACTACGAGCAGTACTTC
TRBV6-6	NA	TRBJ2-7	NA	CASSSILYEQYF	TGTGCCAGCAGTTCCATACTCTACGAGCAGTACTTC
TRBV7-9	NA	TRBJ1-1	NA	CAGAQTREAFF	TGTGCCGGAGCACAGACTCGCGAAGCTTTCTTT
TRBV7-9	NA	TRBJ1-5	TRBD1	CASTRTGGDPQHF	TGTGCCAGCACCCGGACAGGGGGAGATCCCCAGCATTTT
TRBV7-3	few	TRBJ2-1	NA	CASSSDQGWSYNEQFF	TGTGCCAGCAGCTCCGACCAGGGGTGGTCCTACAATGAGCAGTTCTTC
TRBV7-8	NA	TRBJ1-1	NA	CASSFVRSMNTEAFF	TGTGCCAGCAGCTTCGTAAGAAGCATGAACACTGAAGCTTTCTTT
TRBV29-1	NA	TRBJ2-3	TRBD2	CSVDGLAMTDTQYF	TGCAGCGTTGATGGACTAGCGATGACAGATACGCAGTATTTT
TRBV4-1	NA	TRBJ2-5	TRBD2	CASSHRGGDIWTQYF	TGCGCCAGCAGCCATCGCGGGGGTGATATCTGGACCCAGTACTTC
TRBV10-2	few	TRBJ1-1	NA	CASSEVGTEAFF	TGCGCCAGCAGTGAAGTGGGAACTGAAGCTTTCTTT